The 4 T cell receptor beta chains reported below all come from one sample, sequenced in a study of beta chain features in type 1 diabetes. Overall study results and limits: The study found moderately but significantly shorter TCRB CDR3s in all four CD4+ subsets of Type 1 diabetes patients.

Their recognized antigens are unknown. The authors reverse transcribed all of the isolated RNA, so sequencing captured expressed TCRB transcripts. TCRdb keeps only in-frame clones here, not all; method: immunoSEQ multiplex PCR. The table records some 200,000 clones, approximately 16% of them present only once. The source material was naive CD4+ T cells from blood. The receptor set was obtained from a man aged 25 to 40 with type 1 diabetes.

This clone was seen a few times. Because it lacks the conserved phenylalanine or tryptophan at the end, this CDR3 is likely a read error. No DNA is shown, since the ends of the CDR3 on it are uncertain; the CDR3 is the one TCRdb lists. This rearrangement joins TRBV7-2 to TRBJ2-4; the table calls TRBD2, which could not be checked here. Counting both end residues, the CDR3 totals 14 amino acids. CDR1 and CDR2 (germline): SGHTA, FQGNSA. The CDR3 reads CASSLFWTSGILTV.

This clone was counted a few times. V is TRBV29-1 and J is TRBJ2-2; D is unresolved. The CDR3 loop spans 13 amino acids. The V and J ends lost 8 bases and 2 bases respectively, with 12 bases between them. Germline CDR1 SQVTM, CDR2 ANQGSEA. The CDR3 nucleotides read TGCAGCTTTTCGAATTACAACACCGGGGAGCTGTTTTTT. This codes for CSFSNYNTGELFF.

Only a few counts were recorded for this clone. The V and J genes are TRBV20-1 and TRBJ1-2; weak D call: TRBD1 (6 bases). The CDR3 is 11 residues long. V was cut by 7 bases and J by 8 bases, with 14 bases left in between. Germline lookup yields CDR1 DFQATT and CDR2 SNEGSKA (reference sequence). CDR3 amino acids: CSVDRDNGYTF. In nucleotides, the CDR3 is TGCAGTGTAGACCGGGACAACGGCTACACCTTC.

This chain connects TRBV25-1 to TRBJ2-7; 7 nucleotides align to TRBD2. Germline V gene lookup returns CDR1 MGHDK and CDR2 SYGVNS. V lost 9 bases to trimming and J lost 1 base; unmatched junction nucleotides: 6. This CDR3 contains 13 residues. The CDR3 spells CASRDYQSYEQYF. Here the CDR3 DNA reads TGTGCCAGTCGGGACTACCAGTCCTACGAGCAGTACTTC.